Following are 18 T cell receptor beta chains from one sample sequenced in a study of blood T cell repertoires in COVID-19. Profiling relied on immunoSEQ multiplex PCR, and the TCRdb table lists in-frame clones only, not all of them. The profile shows under 200,000 clones, 70% to 90% of them singletons. The sample was peripheral blood. The origin of the receptors is a man in his fifties or sixties with active or convalescent COVID-19.

This chain joins TRBV5-1 and TRBJ2-5, with 10 nucleotides matching TRBD1. The CDR3 has 15 amino acids. Unmatched junction bases numbered 6, after V lost 2 bases and J lost 5 bases. The germline V gene has CDR1 SGHRS and CDR2 YFSETQ. The chain's CDR3 is CASSLLTGGAETQYF. Here the CDR3 DNA reads TGCGCCAGCAGCTTACTGACAGGGGGCGCGGAGACCCAGTACTTC.

This clone appeared a single time. The V gene is TRBV7-9, the J gene TRBJ1-2; 9 nucleotides align to TRBD1. Losses at the gene ends were 2 bases for V and 10 bases for J; bases not matched to a gene: 8. The germline V gene encodes CDR1 SEHNR and CDR2 FQNEAQ (reference sequence). The CDR3 consists of 14 residues. The CDR3 region has the DNA TGTGCCAGCAGCTTAAACAGGGGGCAGTCTCTCTACACCTTC. It translates to CASSLNRGQSLYTF.

The gene calls are TRBV30 and TRBJ1-2, with D unclear. V lost 2 bases, J lost 7 bases, and 14 bases lay in between. CDR1 and CDR2 from the germline V gene are GTSNPN and SVGIG (reference sequence). The CDR3 contains 13 residues. CDR3 DNA: TGTGCCTGGAGTATGAGGGCCGACCGTGGCTACACCTTC. Translation: CAWSMRADRGYTF.

The J gene is TRBJ2-1, the V gene TRBV24-1; the D is unclear. V lost 3 bases and J 2 bases, leaving 13 bases between the germline ends. The CDR3 has 16 amino acids. Germline-derived CDR1 and CDR2 are KGHDR and SFDVKD. CDR3 DNA sequence: TGTGCCACCAGTGATCAAGGCGCCGGAGCCTACAATGAGCAGTTCTTC. Its protein is CATSDQGAGAYNEQFF.

The chain uses TRBV19 and TRBJ2-3, with 16 bases that match TRBD2. CDR1 and CDR2 from the germline V gene are LNHDA and SQIVND (reference sequence). V lost 6 bases and J lost 3; bases outside the gene matches: 3. The CDR3 is made up of 16 amino acids. CDR3: CASSLGLAGGTDTQYF. In DNA form, the CDR3 reads TGTGCCAGTAGCCTGGGACTAGCGGGGGGGACAGATACGCAGTATTTT.

The genes are TRBV29-1 and TRBJ1-5; the match to TRBD1 covers 8 bases. The ends lost 6 bases at V and 2 bases at J; junction bases unmatched: 9. CDR1 and CDR2 from the germline V gene are SQVTM and ANQGSEA. The CDR3 runs to 15 residues. CDR3 in DNA: TGCAGCGTGGCTGCAGGGGGCTCGGGCAATCAGCCCCAGCATTTT. It encodes CSVAAGGSGNQPQHF.

The V call is TRBV11-2, the J call TRBJ2-5; D is possibly TRBD2 (6 bases). Deletions cut 3 bases from V and 4 bases from J, with 21 bases between. This CDR3 is 17 amino acids long. Germline CDR1 is SGHAT and CDR2 is FQNNGV. CDR3 sequence (DNA): TGTGCCAGCAGCTTCTGGGCGGGGATGTTTAAGGGAGAGACCCAGTACTTC. Its translation is CASSFWAGMFKGETQYF.

The chain uses TRBV10-3 and TRBJ2-5; D remains unclear. Deletions cut 10 bases from V and 0 bases from J, with 12 bases between. There are 13 residues in the CDR3. Germline assignment: CDR1 ENHRY and CDR2 SYGVKD. DNA for the CDR3: TGTGCCACAGCTTCCAGGAACCAAGAGACCCAGTACTTC. This sequence encodes CATASRNQETQYF.

A single count supports this clone. V gene TRBV2 combines with J gene TRBJ1-6; the match to TRBD1 covers 8 bases. The CDR3 is made up of 15 amino acids. Losses at the gene ends were 6 bases for V and 9 bases for J; bases not matched to a gene: 10. The germline V gene encodes CDR1 SNHLY and CDR2 FYNNEI. The chain's CDR3 is CASRAPTGASSPLHF. CDR3 coding DNA: TGTGCCAGCAGGGCTCCGACAGGGGCGAGTTCACCCCTCCACTTT.

This chain connects TRBV11-1 to TRBJ1-2; D unclear. From germline, CDR1 is SGHAT and CDR2 FQDESV (reference sequence). CDR3 length: 13 residues. V was clipped by 4 bases and J by 8 bases, with 14 bases between them. The CDR3 spells CASSSGIDGGYTF. The DNA of the CDR3 is TGTGCCAGCAGCTCCGGGATAGATGGAGGCTACACCTTC.

The rearrangement uses TRBV5-1 and TRBJ2-5; 7 bases line up with TRBD1. CDR3 length: 14 residues. Germline lookup yields CDR1 SGHRS and CDR2 YFSETQ. V lost 3 bases and J lost 5; bases outside the gene matches: 7. The CDR3 loop is CASSSTTGRETQYF. CDR3 DNA sequence: TGCGCCAGCAGCTCTACGACAGGGCGGGAGACCCAGTACTTC. The variable domain in full, with the rest retrieved from reference TRBV5-1 and TRBJ2-5, is KAGVTQTPRYLIKTRGQQVTLSCSPISGHRSVSWYQQTPGQGLQFLFEYFSETQRNKGNFPGRFSGRQFSNSRSEMNVSTLELGDSALYLCASSSTTGRETQYFGPGTRLLVL.

This clone showed up just a few times. The chain joins TRBV2 to TRBJ1-5; D is undetermined. V was shortened by 6 bases and J by 4 bases, with 10 bases between the two germline ends. Germline assignment: CDR1 SNHLY and CDR2 FYNNEI. This CDR3 comprises 13 residues. For the CDR3, the DNA is TGTGCCAGCAGAGCACAGCTGAATCAGCCCCAGCATTTT. It translates to CASRAQLNQPQHF.

Only one count was recorded for this clone. The chain uses TRBV7-9 and TRBJ1-5; TRBD1 matches 10 bases. This CDR3 region has 15 residues. Germline CDR1 and CDR2: SEHNR and FQNEAQ (reference sequence). V dropped 5 bases and J dropped 4; count of bases not matched to a gene: 5. This chain's CDR3 is CASSRGQGTNQPQHF. In DNA form, the CDR3 reads TGTGCCAGCAGCAGGGGACAGGGGACAAATCAGCCCCAGCATTTT.

The table lists this clone with a count of one. V gene TRBV27 combines with J gene TRBJ1-6, with D possibly matching TRBD1 (5 bases). CDR3 length: 14 residues. V was shortened by 8 bases and J by 4 bases, with 12 bases between the two germline ends. CDR1 is MNHEY, CDR2 SMNVEV, per germline (reference sequence). The CDR3 protein is CASAAGQYNSPLHF. DNA for the CDR3: TGTGCCAGCGCGGCGGGGCAGTATAATTCACCCCTCCACTTT.

The J gene is TRBJ2-3, the V gene TRBV14; 7 bases match TRBD2. This CDR3 contains 14 residues. Per germline, CDR1 SGHDN and CDR2 FVKESK. Trimming removed 4 bases from V and 2 bases from J; junction bases left unmatched: 3. CDR3 protein: CASSPGRYTDTQYF. The CDR3 DNA is TGTGCCAGCAGCCCCGGGAGGTACACAGATACGCAGTATTTT.

The chain uses TRBV5-6 and TRBJ2-5; D is unclear. Germline CDR1 and CDR2: SGHDT and YYEEEE. The CDR3 is 13 amino acids. V lost 0 bases and J lost 5, with 8 bases in between. CDR3 coding DNA: TGTGCCAGCAGCTTGGCAGGCCGCGAGACCCAGTACTTC. Its protein product is CASSLAGRETQYF.

The rearrangement uses TRBV5-4 and TRBJ2-7; 14 bases align to TRBD2. V dropped 7 bases and J dropped 10; count of bases not matched to a gene: 7. The CDR3 loop spans 13 amino acids. The germline gives CDR1 SGHNT, CDR2 YYREEE (reference sequence). The CDR3 protein is CASGGLAGGEQYF. CDR3 DNA: TGTGCCAGCGGAGGACTAGCGGGGGGTGAACAGTACTTC.

This clone was seen a few times. The identical CDR3 is also encoded by other nucleotide sequences in the sample. This chain joins TRBV4-1 and TRBJ2-6; no reliable D call. The CDR3 has 16 amino acids. CDR1 and CDR2 (germline): MGHRA, YSYEKL. Trimming pared 1 base from V and 0 bases from J, leaving 7 bases between. CDR3 region: CASSQGHRSGANVLTF. DNA for the CDR3: TGCGCCAGCAGCCAAGGACACCGCTCTGGGGCCAACGTCCTGACTTTC.